This TCR beta chain was sequenced for a study of T cells in Graves' hyperthyroidism and ophthalmopathy. Study at large: Upon initial diagnosis and before any treatment, peripheral blood was collected.

Ophthalmopathy patients all had a Clinical Activity Score of at least 3, a NOSPECS grade of at least 4 and disease under 3 months old. The diagnoses drew upon clinical symptoms, serum thyroxine and TRAb, thyroid ultrasound and orbital computed tomography. From more than 9.5 ml of fresh peripheral blood, PBMCs were isolated. From RNA transcripts, TCR beta CDR3 regions were amplified. The HTBI primer set was used in a first-round RT-PCR of the TCR CDR3. MiXCR, run by TCRdb on the multiplex PCR reads, gives a single entry per CDR3 protein. The sample has approximately 600,000 distinct CDR3 sequences; around 21% are singletons. V was pared by 8 bases and J by 4 bases, with 9 bases of the junction left unmatched. The CDR3 totals 14 residues. Germline CDR1 is LNHDA and CDR2 is SQIVND (reference sequence).

The sequence came from a man under 40 with Graves' ophthalmopathy. This chain uses TRBV19 with TRBJ1-1; TRBD1 agrees at 8 bases. Sequencing input: blood. The CDR3 reads CASGSTGVGTEAFF. CDR3 nucleotide sequence: TGTGCCAGTGGTTCGACAGGGGTTGGCACTGAAGCTTTCTTT.